This T cell receptor (beta chain) was sequenced for a study of PD-1 and CTLA-4 blockade in melanoma. The CDR3 covers 21 residues. CDR1 is MGHRA and CDR2 is YSYEKL in the germline V gene. V was clipped by 0 bases and J by 1 base, with 24 bases between them. Some clones are missing from TCRdb's copy, which holds only in-frame ones; the method was immunoSEQ multiplex PCR. The table shows 25,000 to 35,000 clones, with 75% to 95% occurring only once. The sequence was obtained from a human donor with melanoma. The chain uses TRBV4-1 and TRBJ2-2, with D uncertain. The material sequenced was CD8+ T cells from peripheral blood, taken from a patient given anti-PD-1 treatment. CDR3 residues: CASSQDHLMNPGPMNTGELFF. Written as DNA, the CDR3 is TGCGCCAGCAGCCAAGATCATTTGATGAACCCCGGCCCCATGAACACCGGGGAGCTGTTTTTT.